The 30 T cell receptor beta chains below all came from one sample that was sequenced in a study of cytomegalovirus exposure and HLA in healthy donors. Primers: 60 Vbeta forward and 13 Jbeta reverse. Generated by immunoSEQ multiplex PCR, the TCRdb table keeps only in-frame clones and is missing some. The table shows 60,000 to 90,000 clones, with about 70% occurring only once. The sequencing sample was made of PBMCs. Receptor source: a man aged 40-50 years in good health and CMV-seropositive.

This clone was counted only a few times. The chain couples TRBV28 to TRBJ2-2; D gene ambiguous. V dropped 3 bases and J dropped 1 base, with 9 bases sitting between them. There are 15 residues in the CDR3. In germline, CDR1 is MDHEN, CDR2 SYDVKM. CDR3 protein: CASSLLERNTGELFF. The DNA for the CDR3 is TGTGCCAGCAGTTTGCTAGAGAGGAACACCGGGGAGCTGTTTTTT.

The chain carries TRBV5-4 and TRBJ1-1, with D tentatively TRBD1 (6 bases). The CDR3 has 12 residues. Germline V lookup: CDR1 SGHNT, CDR2 YYREEE (reference sequence). Trimming took off 1 base at V and 8 bases at J, with 9 bases between the two ends. DNA for the CDR3: TGTGCCAGCAGCTTGAGTGGGGGCGAAGCTTTCTTT. Encoded protein: CASSLSGGEAFF.

This clone is medium-sized in the sample. This chain uses TRBV2 with TRBJ1-1; TRBD1 aligns across 7 bases. V lost 11 bases and J lost 6; bases outside the gene matches: 12. The CDR3 sequence is 13 residues long. CDR1 and CDR2 (germline): SNHLY, FYNNEI. CDR3 region: CAGRDSKTPEAFF. CDR3 DNA: TGTGCCGGCCGGGACAGCAAGACCCCTGAAGCTTTCTTT.

V and J are TRBV7-8 and TRBJ1-4; possibly TRBD1 for D (6 bases). Germline V CDR1 and CDR2: SGHVS, FQNEAQ. There are 15 residues in the CDR3. V shed 8 bases and J shed 6 bases, with 19 bases lying between them. CDR3 coding DNA: TGTGCCAGCTCCCCCCCCACAGGGCTGGATGAAAAACTGTTTTTT. Residues: CASSPPTGLDEKLFF.

The V call is TRBV10-3, the J call TRBJ1-1, with 8 bases identical to TRBD1. J lost 4 bases, V lost 8 bases, and 9 bases had no gene match. CDR1 ENHRY and CDR2 SYGVKD come from the germline V gene. The CDR3 has 14 residues. CDR3 sequence reads: CAIGRQGPSTEAFF. CDR3 in DNA: TGTGCCATCGGTAGACAGGGGCCTAGCACTGAAGCTTTCTTT.

The chain links TRBV13 to TRBJ2-4; D remains unclear. This CDR3 has 18 residues. Between the trimmed V and J ends, which lost 2 bases and 2 bases, there was a span of 19 bases. Germline CDR1 PRHDT, CDR2 FYEKMQ (reference sequence). In DNA, the CDR3 is TGTGCCAGCAGCTTAACCAATAACCTAGGTGTTTCCAAAAACATTCAGTACTTC. Translating it yields CASSLTNNLGVSKNIQYF. The whole variable domain, filled in from reference TRBV13 and TRBJ2-4, reads AAGVIQSPRHLIKEKRETATLKCYPIPRHDTVYWYQQGPGQDPQFLISFYEKMQSDKGSIPDRFSAQQFSDYHSELNMSSLELGDSALYFCASSLTNNLGVSKNIQYFGAGTRLSVL.

The chain carries TRBV18 and TRBJ1-1; TRBD1 is a possible D gene (6 bases). This CDR3 is built from 13 residues. Germline CDR1 and CDR2: KGHSH and LQKENI. The V gene lost 3 bases and the J gene lost 3 bases, with 8 bases spanning the gap. The CDR3 region is CASSPSGDTEAFF. CDR3 bases: TGTGCCAGCTCACCTTCAGGGGACACTGAAGCTTTCTTT.

J is TRBJ2-2 and V is TRBV5-6; the D gene is possibly TRBD2 (7 bases). The V and J ends lost 4 bases and 7 bases respectively, with 17 bases between them. This CDR3 spans 15 amino acids. In germline, CDR1 is SGHDT, CDR2 YYEEEE. This chain's CDR3 is CASSRRRGAIGELFF. DNA of the CDR3: TGTGCCAGCAGCCGAAGACGGGGGGCAATCGGGGAGCTGTTTTTT.

This chain uses TRBV12-5 with TRBJ1-1; TRBD1 matches at 10 bases. Germline CDR1 and CDR2: LGHNT and FRNRAP. CDR3 length: 15 residues. The junction had 11 bases not matched to a gene; V was cut back by 5 bases and J by 8 bases. The CDR3 sequence is CASGPSSGTGVEAFF. The CDR3 DNA sequence: TGTGCTAGTGGTCCCTCCTCAGGGACAGGGGTGGAAGCTTTCTTT.

This clone was seen just once. The rearrangement joins TRBV15 to TRBJ2-1; perhaps TRBD2 as D (5 bases). The germline V and J ends were trimmed by 3 bases and 0 bases, with 15 bases remaining between them. This CDR3 region has 17 residues. Germline CDR1 reads LNHNV; CDR2 reads YYDKDF (reference sequence). This CDR3 reads CATSSRPGSLSYNEQFF. The CDR3 coding sequence is TGTGCCACCAGCAGTCGCCCGGGGTCTCTCTCCTACAATGAGCAGTTCTTC.

A few counts support this clone. The chain combines TRBV27 with TRBJ2-5, with D tentatively TRBD2 (5 bases). The CDR3 has 14 amino acids. V was pared by 3 bases and J by 5 bases, with 13 bases between. Looked up from germline, CDR1 is MNHEY and CDR2 is SMNVEV (reference sequence). CDR3 amino acids: CASSFERWPETQYF. The CDR3 DNA follows: TGTGCCAGCAGTTTCGAGCGGTGGCCCGAGACCCAGTACTTC.

This CDR3 reads CASRTPTGENTEAFF. The CDR3 DNA is TGTGCCAGTAGGACACCGACAGGGGAGAACACTGAAGCTTTCTTT. V is TRBV19 and J is TRBJ1-1, with 8 nucleotides matching TRBD1. Trimming took 6 bases from V and 1 from J; bases not matched to a gene: 7. The CDR3 consists of 15 residues. The germline V gene encodes CDR1 LNHDA and CDR2 SQIVND (reference sequence).

The V call is TRBV5-1, the J call TRBJ1-5; no reliable D call. The V gene lost 5 bases and the J gene lost 0 bases, with 12 bases spanning the gap. The CDR3 runs 15 residues. Germline lookup yields CDR1 SGHRS and CDR2 YFSETQ. DNA of the CDR3: TGCGCCAGCAGAATCGGAGCGAATAGCAATCAGCCCCAGCATTTT. Its translation is CASRIGANSNQPQHF.

This clone was observed a single time. V gene TRBV18 combines with J gene TRBJ1-4; 9 bases map to TRBD1. The CDR3 runs to 16 residues. The germline V gene has CDR1 KGHSH and CDR2 LQKENI. V was clipped by 3 bases and J by 5 bases; unmatched bases: 7. The CDR3 DNA reads as TGTGCCAGCTCACCTCAGACAGGGGGATGGAATGAAAAACTGTTTTTT. Translated, it gives CASSPQTGGWNEKLFF.

The chain couples TRBV5-1 to TRBJ1-1, with 9 bases matching TRBD1. There are 14 residues in the CDR3. Trimming removed 4 bases from V and 8 bases from J; junction bases left unmatched: 9. Germline loops: CDR1 SGHRS, CDR2 YFSETQ. DNA of the CDR3: TGCGCCAGCAGCATAACTGGGACAGGGCGGGAAGCTTTCTTT. Translated, it gives CASSITGTGREAFF.

About this clone itself: Since a much larger clone is just one base distant, this may be a read error. J is TRBJ1-1 and V is TRBV11-3, with a weak D call TRBD1 (6 bases). Trimming stripped 3 bases from V and 1 base from J, with 6 bases between. In germline, CDR1 is SGHNT, CDR2 YENEEA. The CDR3 has 13 residues. The CDR3 DNA is TGTGCCAGCAGCTTGGGACAGAACACTGAAGCTTTCTTT. Residues: CASSLGQNTEAFF.

The chain is built from TRBV19 and TRBJ2-1; TRBD2 agrees at 7 bases. Germline V gives CDR1 LNHDA, CDR2 SQIVND (reference sequence). The J segment lost 12 bases and the V segment lost 2 bases, leaving 13 bases of the junction unmatched. This CDR3 comprises 15 residues. The CDR3: CASSIPSGGRIWQFF. The CDR3 coding sequence is TGTGCCAGTAGTATACCTTCCGGCGGGAGAATATGGCAGTTCTTC.

The genes are TRBV9 and TRBJ1-2; weak D call: TRBD1 (5 bases). Germline values: CDR1 SGDLS, CDR2 YYNGEE. The ends were cut back, 3 bases at V and 5 bases at J, with 17 bases in the middle. CDR3 length: 15 amino acids. The DNA for the CDR3 is TGTGCCAGCAGCGAGCGTTGGGAGGGGAAATATGGCTACACCTTC. Amino acid sequence: CASSERWEGKYGYTF. The full variable domain, completed using reference TRBV9 and TRBJ1-2, is DSGVTQTPKHLITATGQRVTLRCSPRSGDLSVYWYQQSLDQGLQFLIQYYNGEERAKGNILERFSAQQFPDLHSELNLSSLELGDSALYFCASSERWEGKYGYTFGSGTRLTVV.

J is TRBJ2-5 and V is TRBV28, with D possibly TRBD2 on 6 matching bases. The length of the CDR3 is 15 residues. CDR1 and CDR2 (germline): MDHEN, SYDVKM. Trimming stripped 8 bases from V and 4 bases from J, with 20 bases between. The CDR3 sequence: CASAPPGRLGETQYF. The CDR3 DNA is TGTGCCAGCGCCCCCCCCGGTCGACTAGGAGAGACCCAGTACTTC.

This clone was seen a handful of times. V gene TRBV7-9 combines with J gene TRBJ1-5, with TRBD1 matching 10 bases. V lost 5 bases and J lost 4; bases outside the gene matches: 8. Germline loops: CDR1 SEHNR, CDR2 FQNEAQ (reference sequence). The CDR3 covers 16 residues. The CDR3 nucleotides are TGTGCCAGCAGCCAGTCGACAGGGGGCGTAAATCAGCCCCAGCATTTT. It yields the protein CASSQSTGGVNQPQHF. Based on the CDR3 plus reference TRBV7-9 and TRBJ1-5, the full variable domain is DTGVSQNPRHKITKRGQNVTFRCDPISEHNRLYWYRQTLGQGPEFLTYFQNEAQLEKSRLLSDRFSAERPKGSFSTLEIQRTEQGDSAMYLCASSQSTGGVNQPQHFGDGTRLSIL.

This clone was counted once. Here the CDR3 reads CASSPDRNQPQHF. The DNA of the CDR3 is TGTGCCAGCAGCCCCGACAGGAATCAGCCCCAGCATTTT. The chain uses TRBV6-5 and TRBJ1-5, with D maybe TRBD1 (6 bases). This CDR3 contains 13 residues. Germline V CDR1 and CDR2: MNHEY, SVGAGI. V gave up 6 bases and J gave up 4 bases, with 10 bases separating them.

This clone was seen ten or more times. The rearrangement uses TRBV18 and TRBJ2-2; 11 nucleotides match TRBD1. V lost 0 bases to trimming and J lost 6 bases; unmatched junction nucleotides: 9. Germline values: CDR1 KGHSH, CDR2 LQKENI. The CDR3 spans 18 residues. The CDR3: CASSPPGQGAGTPGELFF. CDR3 nucleotide sequence: TGTGCCAGCTCACCACCCGGACAGGGGGCAGGTACACCCGGGGAGCTGTTTTTT.

The J gene is TRBJ1-5, the V gene TRBV4-1; 7 nucleotides agree with TRBD1. CDR1 is MGHRA and CDR2 is YSYEKL in the germline V gene. The CDR3 runs to 15 residues. V lost 2 bases and J lost 4; bases outside the gene matches: 5. The CDR3, as DNA: TGCGCCAGCAGCCAATCAGGGGGTGGGAATCAGCCCCAGCATTTT. Protein: CASSQSGGGNQPQHF.

The chain has TRBV5-1 and TRBJ1-1; D may be TRBD1 (6 bases). V was shortened by 0 bases and J by 0 bases, with 12 bases between the two germline ends. CDR1 and CDR2 from the germline V gene are SGHRS and YFSETQ. This CDR3 is 16 amino acids long. CDR3 bases: TGCGCCAGCAGCTTGGCCCCGACAGGATTGAACACTGAAGCTTTCTTT. Amino acid sequence: CASSLAPTGLNTEAFF.

The chain employs TRBV5-6 and TRBJ2-2, with D possibly matching TRBD1 (5 bases). Trimming removed 4 bases at V and 7 bases at J, with 26 bases between. The CDR3 runs 18 residues. Per germline, CDR1 SGHDT and CDR2 YYEEEE. Here the CDR3 DNA reads TGTGCCAGCAGCATCCTCTCCGGCCAGGGTGATCGTGACGGGGAGCTGTTTTTT. Translating gives CASSILSGQGDRDGELFF.

The chain carries TRBV9 and TRBJ2-1; tentatively, D is TRBD2 (6 bases). There are 15 residues in the CDR3. Germline CDR1 and CDR2: SGDLS and YYNGEE. V lost 0 bases, J lost 2 bases, and 9 bases lay in between. CDR3 sequence reads: CASSVGGATYNEQFF. The CDR3 DNA sequence: TGTGCCAGCAGCGTAGGCGGGGCGACCTACAATGAGCAGTTCTTC.

The sample holds a few counts of this clone. The rearrangement uses TRBV2 and TRBJ2-2; D uncertain. Per germline, CDR1 SNHLY and CDR2 FYNNEI. Trimming pared 6 bases from V and 6 bases from J, leaving 14 bases between. This CDR3 is 14 amino acids long. The CDR3 region has the DNA TGTGCCAGCAGGATAGGAGAAGGAGCCGGGGAGCTGTTTTTT. Protein: CASRIGEGAGELFF.

This clone was seen just once. Other nucleotide sequences in the sample specify the same CDR3. V gene TRBV5-1 combines with J gene TRBJ2-5; D may be TRBD2 (9 bases). The CDR3 is 16 amino acids. CDR1 and CDR2 from the germline V gene are SGHRS and YFSETQ. The ends were cut back, 8 bases at V and 2 bases at J, with 22 bases in the middle. CDR3 in DNA: TGCGCCAGTAACACAGGGGGTAGCGGGAGTCAAGAGACCCAGTACTTC. It translates to CASNTGGSGSQETQYF.

This sequence joins TRBV23-1 and TRBJ1-6, with D hard to call. TRBV23-1 is labeled an ORF, and its function is uncertain. The CDR3 length is 12 residues. Trimming removed 4 bases at V and 8 bases at J, with 6 bases between. The DNA for the CDR3 is TGCGCCAGCAGTCTAGTGGATTCACCCCTCCACTTT. Translated, it gives CASSLVDSPLHF.

This clone has only a few counts. The chain has TRBV13 and TRBJ2-7, with 9 positions matching TRBD1. CDR3 length: 15 residues. Germline V CDR1 and CDR2: PRHDT, FYEKMQ (reference sequence). Trimming took 4 bases from V and 5 from J; bases not matched to a gene: 9. The CDR3 region is CASSSTHDRGNEQYF. In nucleotides, the CDR3 is TGTGCCAGCAGCTCGACACACGACAGGGGGAACGAGCAGTACTTC.